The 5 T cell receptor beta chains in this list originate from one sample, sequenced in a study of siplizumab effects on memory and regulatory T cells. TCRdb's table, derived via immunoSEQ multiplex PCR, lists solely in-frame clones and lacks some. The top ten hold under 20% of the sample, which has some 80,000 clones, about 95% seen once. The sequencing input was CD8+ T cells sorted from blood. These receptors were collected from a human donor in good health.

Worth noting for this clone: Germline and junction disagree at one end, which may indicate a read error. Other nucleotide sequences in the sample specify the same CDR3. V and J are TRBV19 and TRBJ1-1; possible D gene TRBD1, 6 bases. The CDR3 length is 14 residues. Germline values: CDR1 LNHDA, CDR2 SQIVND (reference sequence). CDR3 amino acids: CASSISGAHTEAFF. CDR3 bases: TGTGCCAGTAGTATCTCGGGGGCGCACACTGAGGCTTTCTTT.

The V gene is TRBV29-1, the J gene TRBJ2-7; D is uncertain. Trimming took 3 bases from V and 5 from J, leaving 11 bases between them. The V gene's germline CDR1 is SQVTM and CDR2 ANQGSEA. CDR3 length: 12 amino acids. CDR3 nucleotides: TGCAGCGTTGACGATTCGAAAAACGAGCAGTACTTC. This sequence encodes CSVDDSKNEQYF.

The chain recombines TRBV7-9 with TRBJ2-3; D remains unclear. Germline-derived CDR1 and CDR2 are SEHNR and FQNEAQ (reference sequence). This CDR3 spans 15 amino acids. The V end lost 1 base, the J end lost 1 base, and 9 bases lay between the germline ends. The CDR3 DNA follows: TGTGCCAGCAGCTTAGATGGGGTAGGCACAGATACGCAGTATTTT. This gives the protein CASSLDGVGTDTQYF.

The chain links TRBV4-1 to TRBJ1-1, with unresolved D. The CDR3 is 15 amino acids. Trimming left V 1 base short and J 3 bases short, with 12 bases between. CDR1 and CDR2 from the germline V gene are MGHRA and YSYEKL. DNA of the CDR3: TGCGCCAGCAGCCAAGGTCCCTCGGCGGACACTGAAGCTTTCTTT. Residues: CASSQGPSADTEAFF.

CDR3: CASSETPGLAGGPENNEQFF. CDR3 bases: TGTGCCAGCAGTGAAACCCCGGGACTAGCGGGAGGGCCGGAAAACAATGAGCAGTTCTTC. V is TRBV6-1 and J is TRBJ2-1; TRBD2 aligns across 16 bases. Germline CDR1 reads MNHNS; CDR2 reads SASEGT. This CDR3 is built from 20 residues. Unmatched junction bases numbered 12, after V lost 2 bases and J lost 5 bases.